This is a list of T cell receptor beta chains from one sample in a study of cytomegalovirus exposure and HLA in healthy donors. Profiled with immunoSEQ multiplex PCR; TCRdb holds only in-frame clones, not every one. The sample has roughly 74,000 clones; the top ten hold around 7%. The sequenced sample consisted of PBMCs. The receptors originated from a female donor in good health and CMV-seropositive. The CDR3 runs from the conserved cysteine through the conserved F or W. Fields, in order: J gene, V gene, D gene, CDR3 protein, CDR3 DNA. D genes are given only for firm matches.

>TRBJ1-1|TRBV29-1|TRBD1
CSVTTGKRGAFF
TGCAGCGTCACGACAGGGAAGAGGGGAGCTTTCTTT
>TRBJ1-2|TRBV4-2|TRBD1
CASSHVEQGDNYGYTF
TGTGCCAGCAGCCACGTAGAACAGGGGGATAACTATGGCTACACCTTC
>TRBJ2-3|TRBV18|TRBD1
CASSPRQGPSDTQYF
TGTGCCAGCTCGCCTAGACAGGGTCCTTCTGATACGCAGTATTTT
>TRBJ2-3|TRBV28|-
CASSLAGSQVHTQYF
TGTGCCAGCAGTTTGGCGGGCTCTCAAGTACATACGCAGTATTTT
>TRBJ2-3|TRBV30|-
CAWSQGGGDTQYF
TGTGCCTGGAGTCAAGGGGGGGGAGATACGCAGTATTTT
>TRBJ2-2|TRBV7-2|-
CASSNTSNTGELFF
TGTGCCAGCAGCAATACTTCGAACACCGGGGAGCTGTTTTTT
>TRBJ2-5|TRBV28|TRBD2
CASSLSRRDRGVQETQYF
TGTGCCAGCAGTTTATCCCGCCGGGACCGGGGGGTCCAAGAGACCCAGTACTTC
>TRBJ2-7|TRBV5-4|TRBD2
CASSLAGGPGEQYF
TGTGCCAGCAGCTTAGCGGGGGGGCCTGGGGAGCAGTACTTC
>TRBJ2-5|TRBV7-2|-
CASSRGPTSTETQYF
TGTGCCAGCAGCCGTGGGCCAACTAGTACAGAGACCCAGTACTTC
>TRBJ2-7|TRBV7-6|TRBD2
CASSPGLAGPYEQYF
TGTGCCAGCAGCCCGGGACTAGCGGGGCCCTACGAGCAGTACTTC
>TRBJ2-5|TRBV25-1|-
CASSERGKLPQETQYF
TGTGCCAGCAGTGAACGGGGTAAGCTCCCCCAAGAGACCCAGTACTTC
>TRBJ1-3|TRBV15|-
CATSRGRGAMSGNTIYF
TGTGCCACCAGCAGAGGTCGGGGAGCGATGTCTGGAAACACCATATATTTT
>TRBJ2-7|TRBV7-2|TRBD1
CASSLGQGRYEQYF
TGTGCCAGCAGCCTTGGACAGGGGCGGTACGAGCAGTACTTC
>TRBJ1-6|TRBV6-1|-
CASSESPSYNSPLHF
TGTGCCAGCAGTGAGTCCCCATCCTATAATTCACCCCTCCACTTT
>TRBJ1-2|TRBV7-2|-
CASSLNTESYGYTF
TGTGCCAGCAGCTTAAATACAGAAAGCTATGGCTACACCTTC
>TRBJ2-7|TRBV29-1|-
CSVAERYEQYF
TGCAGCGTTGCCGAGAGGTACGAGCAGTACTTC
>TRBJ2-3|TRBV13|-
CASSRAVPDTQYF
TGTGCCAGCAGCCGAGCTGTCCCAGATACGCAGTATTTT
>TRBJ1-3|TRBV5-1|-
CASSPTGGSGNTIYF
TGCGCCAGCAGCCCGACCGGGGGCTCTGGAAACACCATATATTTT
>TRBJ2-7|TRBV4-1|TRBD1
CASRIRSQGYDEQYF
TGCGCCAGCAGGATCCGGTCACAGGGGTACGACGAGCAGTACTTC
>TRBJ2-7|TRBV27|TRBD1
CASSITGGGEQYF
TGTGCCAGCAGTATTACAGGGGGCGGCGAGCAGTACTTC
>TRBJ1-1|TRBV27|TRBD1
CASRGQGLMNTEAFF
TGTGCCAGCAGGGGACAGGGATTAATGAACACTGAAGCTTTCTTT
>TRBJ2-7|TRBV10-2|TRBD2
CASSDRREVSYEQYF
TGCGCCAGCAGTGACCGACGGGAGGTGTCCTACGAGCAGTACTTC
>TRBJ1-4|TRBV30|-
CAWRGAPLRKSEKLFF
TGTGCCTGGAGGGGGGCCCCGCTGAGAAAAAGCGAGAAACTGTTTTTT
>TRBJ2-7|TRBV29-1|TRBD1
CSVELGQSYEQYF
TGCAGCGTTGAATTGGGACAGTCCTACGAGCAGTACTTC
>TRBJ1-3|TRBV28|-
CASSPFGVAGLSGNTIYF
TGTGCCAGCAGTCCCTTCGGGGTGGCAGGCCTCTCTGGAAACACCATATATTTT
>TRBJ2-7|TRBV6-6|-
CASLRGSEAAEQYF
TGTGCCAGTCTACGAGGAAGTGAGGCGGCCGAGCAGTACTTC
>TRBJ2-1|TRBV19|TRBD2
CASGVAGWGQFF
TGTGCCAGTGGGGTAGCGGGGTGGGGTCAGTTCTTC
>TRBJ2-7|TRBV6-5|TRBD2
CASSYSEAGSYEQYF
TGTGCCAGCAGTTACTCGGAAGCGGGGTCCTACGAGCAGTACTTC
>TRBJ2-3|TRBV6-5|-
CASRSGRGHTDTQYF
TGTGCCAGCAGGTCTGGTCGTGGCCACACAGATACGCAGTATTTT
>TRBJ2-5|TRBV29-1|-
CSGRTDLTQYF
TGCAGCGGTCGGACAGACTTGACCCAGTACTTC
>TRBJ2-7|TRBV7-2|TRBD1
CASSPTGDEQYF
TGTGCCAGCAGTCCGACAGGGGACGAGCAGTACTTC
>TRBJ2-5|TRBV4-3|-
CASSPRFGGTGLETQYF
TGCGCCAGCAGCCCCAGGTTCGGGGGAACCGGTCTAGAGACCCAGTACTTC
>TRBJ2-7|TRBV30|TRBD2
CAGSVQRGRAHEQYF
TGTGCCGGGAGTGTTCAACGCGGGAGGGCCCACGAGCAGTACTTC
>TRBJ2-7|TRBV7-8|TRBD2
CASSPLGGGGSYEQYF
TGTGCCAGCAGCCCCCTCGGGGGGGGCGGCTCCTACGAGCAGTACTTC
>TRBJ2-2|TRBV18|-
CASSPAQGFNTGELFF
TGTGCCAGCTCACCGGCACAGGGCTTTAACACCGGGGAGCTGTTTTTT
>TRBJ2-7|TRBV28|TRBD2
CASSTRTSGIYEQYF
TGTGCCAGCAGTACACGGACTAGCGGGATCTACGAGCAGTACTTC
>TRBJ1-5|TRBV19|-
CASSVQPNQPQHF
TGTGCCAGTAGTGTACAGCCCAATCAGCCCCAGCATTTT
>TRBJ2-2|TRBV7-3|-
CASSEGVGELFF
TGTGCCAGCAGTGAGGGGGTCGGGGAGCTGTTTTTT
>TRBJ2-4|TRBV7-9|-
CASSSPADYTNIQYF
TGTGCCAGCAGCTCCCCGGCGGACTACACAAACATTCAGTACTTC
>TRBJ1-1|TRBV12-2|-
CASRSPSQGARGTEAFF
TGTGCAAGTCGCTCCCCTAGTCAGGGGGCGCGAGGCACTGAAGCTTTCTTT
>TRBJ2-2|TRBV9|TRBD2
CASSGLAGAGELFF
TGTGCCAGCAGCGGACTAGCGGGAGCCGGGGAGCTGTTTTTT
>TRBJ1-2|TRBV19|TRBD1
CASSSRGPDYGYTF
TGTGCCAGTAGTTCGAGGGGGCCGGACTATGGCTACACCTTC
>TRBJ2-7|TRBV18|TRBD1
CASSLSGGSRDEQYF
TGTGCCAGCTCACTCTCAGGGGGAAGTCGGGACGAGCAGTACTTC
>TRBJ2-3|TRBV9|TRBD2
CASSVGLLAGESTDTQYF
TGTGCCAGCAGCGTAGGCTTACTGGCGGGGGAAAGCACAGATACGCAGTATTTT
>TRBJ2-7|TRBV30|TRBD2
CAWTSGNYEQYF
TGTGCCTGGACTAGCGGGAATTACGAGCAGTACTTC
>TRBJ2-5|TRBV18|-
CASSRGNEETQYF
TGTGCCAGCTCCCGGGGGAACGAAGAGACCCAGTACTTC